Included here is one TCR beta chain sequence, with context. Antigen unknown. Produced via immunoSEQ multiplex PCR; TCRdb's table is partial and in-frame only. Of roughly 100,000 clones in the sample, less than 90% were seen once. The V end was cut by 7 bases, the J end by 1 base, with 13 bases between. The CDR3 consists of 15 residues. Germline loops: CDR1 SNHLY, CDR2 FYNNEI. The sample belongs to a study of T cell responses to AZD1222 COVID-19 vaccine. Study results and caveats: The donors showed a predominance of white British ancestry and of females, with possible underestimation of clonal diversity.

The TCR comes from an adult in good health. V usage is TRBV2 and J usage is TRBJ2-2; tentative D call: TRBD1 (5 bases). This specimen consisted of peripheral blood, obtained on day 0 of AZD1222 vaccination. CDR3 protein: CASMVTGQNTGELFF. CDR3 bases: TGTGCCAGCATGGTAACAGGTCAGAACACCGGGGAGCTGTTTTTT.